This T cell receptor beta chain was identified during a study of early T cells in non-severe SARS-CoV-2 infection. On the study more broadly: Sequencing used unsorted whole-blood bulk RNA, so chains lack pairing.

With respect to this clonotype: Its target is not known.

Overall study results and limits: VDJdb-based matching was biased toward anti-spike CD8 responses and missed private and CD4 specificities.

The germline V and J ends were trimmed by 2 bases and 5 bases, with 12 bases remaining between them. The CDR3 consists of 14 residues. CDR1 is GTSNPN and CDR2 is SVGIG in the germline V gene (reference sequence). TCRdb ran MiXCR on the 5' RACE reads and lists one entry per CDR3 protein. The sample carries some 62,000 distinct CDR3 sequences, approximately 9% recorded once. The sequence was obtained from an adult who was a healthcare worker with PCR-confirmed SARS-CoV-2 infection or an uninfected control (not recorded which). The specimen sequenced was whole blood. The chain recombines TRBV30 with TRBJ2-2; TRBD1 might be the D (5 bases). The CDR3 is CAWSMGRGTGELFF. The CDR3 DNA reads TGTGCCTGGAGTATGGGGCGCGGTACCGGGGAGCTGTTTTTT.